What follows are 10 T cell receptor beta chains derived from one specimen sequenced in a study of shared clonotypes between healthy human individuals. The table came from immunoSEQ multiplex PCR; TCRdb's copy has only in-frame clones and leaves some out. The sample has around 530,000 clones; roughly 79% are singletons. Sample: PBMCs. These receptors were obtained from a woman aged 40 to 50 in good health. Some clones in this sample may be carry-over from other donors' samples.

This chain connects TRBV29-1 to TRBJ1-4, with D tentatively TRBD1 (5 bases). CDR3 length: 16 residues. V lost 7 bases to trimming and J lost 8 bases, with 26 bases between them. CDR1 is SQVTM and CDR2 is ANQGSEA in the germline V gene. The CDR3 here is CSGPLRLDMEDEKLFF. CDR3 coding DNA: TGCAGCGGTCCTCTCCGCCTGGACATGGAGGACGAAAAACTGTTTTTT.

About this clone itself: A far larger clone is one nucleotide away, so this likely arose from a read error. The chain combines TRBV6-6 with TRBJ1-2; D ambiguous. The germline V and J ends were trimmed by 7 bases and 2 bases, with 11 bases remaining between them. Germline CDR1 reads MNHNY; CDR2 reads SVGAGI (reference sequence). The CDR3 runs 13 residues. CDR3 sequence reads: CASNPSPNYGYTF. DNA for the CDR3: TGTGCCAGCAATCCTTCTCCCAACTATGGCTACACCTTC.

The V gene is TRBV29-1, the J gene TRBJ2-5, with D possibly being TRBD1 or TRBD2 (5 bases each). The CDR3 totals 12 residues. The germline V and J ends were trimmed by 6 bases and 6 bases, with 14 bases remaining between them. From germline, CDR1 is SQVTM and CDR2 ANQGSEA. CDR3 in DNA: TGCAGCGTGGGGGACCTCAGCCAGACCCAGTACTTC. This sequence encodes CSVGDLSQTQYF.

This clone came up a few times. Different DNA sequences within this sample yield the same CDR3. J is TRBJ2-6 and V is TRBV6-4; D is uncertain. V lost 0 bases and J 4 bases, leaving 7 bases between the germline ends. This CDR3 is built from 15 residues. Germline V gene sequence: CDR1 MRHNA, CDR2 SNTAGT. CDR3 DNA: TGTGCCAGCAGTGACTCGGCCCTCGGGGCCAACGTCCTGACTTTC. It translates to CASSDSALGANVLTF.

This chain links TRBV27 with TRBJ2-7; 9 bases align to TRBD2. The CDR3 covers 14 residues. Germline V CDR1 and CDR2: MNHEY, SMNVEV (reference sequence). Unmatched junction bases numbered 4, after V lost 4 bases and J lost 3 bases. The CDR3 DNA follows: TGTGCCAGCAGTTCCTATAGCGGGAGCTACGAGCAGTACTTC. It encodes CASSSYSGSYEQYF.

The J gene is TRBJ2-3, the V gene TRBV5-1; 10 bases are shared with TRBD2. Per germline, CDR1 SGHRS and CDR2 YFSETQ. J gave up 3 bases and V 4 bases, and 8 bases lay outside the gene matches. The CDR3 totals 16 residues. CDR3 protein: CASSPAGLAVTDTQYF. The CDR3 DNA sequence: TGCGCCAGCAGCCCTGCCGGACTAGCGGTAACAGATACGCAGTATTTT.

This chain connects TRBV28 to TRBJ1-2, with D unresolved. The CDR3 has 15 amino acids. Trimming shortened V by 3 bases and J by 5 bases, and 16 bases separated the two germline ends. CDR1 and CDR2 from the germline V gene are MDHEN and SYDVKM. The CDR3 region has the DNA TGTGCCAGCAGTTTTTCTTTAGGGCTGGAGTATGGCTACACCTTC. Protein: CASSFSLGLEYGYTF.

The rearrangement links TRBV6-6 to TRBJ1-2; the D gene is possibly TRBD1 (5 bases). The CDR3 has 14 amino acids. CDR1 is MNHNY and CDR2 is SVGAGI in the germline V gene (reference sequence). The ends were cut back, 7 bases at V and 3 bases at J, with 15 bases in the middle. CDR3 amino acids: CASTRAPRDYGYTF. The CDR3 DNA reads as TGTGCCAGCACTCGGGCACCCAGGGACTATGGCTACACCTTC.

Only one count was recorded for this clone. This CDR3 is CASSLGDRQETQYF. In DNA, the CDR3 is TGCGCCAGCAGCTTGGGGGACAGACAAGAGACCCAGTACTTC. The chain links TRBV5-1 to TRBJ2-5; 7 bases map to TRBD1. The length of the CDR3 is 14 residues. V gave up 0 bases and J gave up 2 bases; unmatched junction bases: 1. Germline V lookup: CDR1 SGHRS, CDR2 YFSETQ.

This chain joins TRBV11-3 and TRBJ2-5, with 9 bases lining up with TRBD2. Germline V gene lookup returns CDR1 SGHNT and CDR2 YENEEA. V lost 1 base, J lost 5 bases, and 8 bases stayed unmatched. The CDR3 is made up of 16 amino acids. CDR3 protein: CASSLGASGIGETQYF. The CDR3 nucleotides read TGTGCCAGCAGCTTAGGGGCTAGCGGGATCGGGGAGACCCAGTACTTC. Together with reference TRBV11-3 and TRBJ2-5, the CDR3 gives the full variable domain: EAGVVQSPRYKIIEKKQPVAFWCNPISGHNTLYWYLQNLGQGPELLIRYENEEAVDDSQLPKDRFSAERLKGVDSTLKIQPAELGDSAVYLCASSLGASGIGETQYFGPGTRLLVL.